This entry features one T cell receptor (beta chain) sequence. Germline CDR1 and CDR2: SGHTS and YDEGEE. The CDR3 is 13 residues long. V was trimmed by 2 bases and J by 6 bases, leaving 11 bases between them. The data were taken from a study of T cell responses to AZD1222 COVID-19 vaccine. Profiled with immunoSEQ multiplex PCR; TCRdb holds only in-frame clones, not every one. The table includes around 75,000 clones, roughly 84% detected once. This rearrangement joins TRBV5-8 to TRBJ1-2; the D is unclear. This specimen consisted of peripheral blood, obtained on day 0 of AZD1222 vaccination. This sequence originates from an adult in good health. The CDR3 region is CASSFGPWDGYTF. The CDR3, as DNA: TGTGCCAGCAGCTTTGGGCCTTGGGATGGCTACACCTTC.